This is a list of T cell receptor beta chains from one sample in a study of OX40 agonist ivuxolimab in advanced cancers. Assay used: immunoSEQ multiplex PCR; TCRdb lists only in-frame clones, some missing. The sample includes about 67,000 clones, approximately 80% of them seen just once. Sequenced here: CD4+ or CD8+ T cells sorted from blood, sampled in a trial of the OX40 agonist ivuxolimab. All receptors come from an adult with an advanced solid tumor such as melanoma, head and neck, liver or kidney cancer. Each CDR3 is given with its conserved first and last residue. The D gene is left open where the match is weak. Rows give clone size only sometimes, using once, few, many, or a class for an expanded clone.

V gene: TRBV5-6; J gene: TRBJ1-4; clone size: few; D gene: TRBD1; CDR3 DNA: TGTGCCAGCAGCGAACTGAAGGACAGGGGACGAGAAAACGAAAAACTGTTTTTT; CDR3 protein: CASSELKDRGRENEKLFF
V gene: TRBV7-2; J gene: TRBJ1-4; clone size: .; D gene: .; CDR3 DNA: TGTGCCAGCAGCCTAGGGGCAACTAATGAAAAACTGTTTTTT; CDR3 protein: CASSLGATNEKLFF
V gene: TRBV7-2; J gene: TRBJ1-3; clone size: few; D gene: .; CDR3 DNA: TGTGCCAGCAGCTTAGGCCCCCAGGGGGGAAACACCATATATTTT; CDR3 protein: CASSLGPQGGNTIYF
V gene: TRBV15; J gene: TRBJ2-3; clone size: .; D gene: .; CDR3 DNA: TGTGCCACCAGCAGAGATCTGGGGAGGTTAGATACGCAGTATTTT; CDR3 protein: CATSRDLGRLDTQYF
V gene: TRBV30; J gene: TRBJ2-5; clone size: .; D gene: TRBD1; CDR3 DNA: TGTGCCTGGAGGACCGGGACAGGGGGCAGAGAGACCCAGTACTTC; CDR3 protein: CAWRTGTGGRETQYF
V gene: TRBV5-1; J gene: TRBJ2-3; clone size: .; D gene: TRBD2; CDR3 DNA: TGCGCCAGCAGCCAACGGACTAGGGCAGATACGCAGTATTTT; CDR3 protein: CASSQRTRADTQYF
V gene: TRBV18; J gene: TRBJ1-5; clone size: .; D gene: .; CDR3 DNA: TGTGCCAGCTCACCAGAAACCGTCAATCAGCCCCAGCATTTT; CDR3 protein: CASSPETVNQPQHF
V gene: TRBV19; J gene: TRBJ2-3; clone size: .; D gene: .; CDR3 DNA: TGTGCCAGCCGAGGGGGGAACGGGGATACGCAGTATTTT; CDR3 protein: CASRGGNGDTQYF
V gene: TRBV10-3; J gene: TRBJ2-1; clone size: .; D gene: TRBD2; CDR3 DNA: TGTGCCATCAGTGATGGGGGGGACCGCAGCTCCTACAATGAGCAGTTCTTC; CDR3 protein: CAISDGGDRSSYNEQFF
V gene: TRBV5-1; J gene: TRBJ2-5; clone size: .; D gene: TRBD2; CDR3 DNA: TGCGCCAGCAGCCTCACCCCTAGCGGACCCTACCAAGAGACCCAGTACTTC; CDR3 protein: CASSLTPSGPYQETQYF
V gene: TRBV5-1; J gene: TRBJ1-4; clone size: .; D gene: .; CDR3 DNA: TGCGCCAGCAGTGGACAGCTTAATGAAAAACTGTTTTTT; CDR3 protein: CASSGQLNEKLFF
V gene: TRBV5-1; J gene: TRBJ1-1; clone size: .; D gene: TRBD1; CDR3 DNA: TGCGCCAGCAGCTTGTGGGGGGACAGGGTGGATTTCACTGAAGCTTTCTTT; CDR3 protein: CASSLWGDRVDFTEAFF
V gene: TRBV5-4; J gene: TRBJ2-1; clone size: .; D gene: TRBD2; CDR3 DNA: TGTGCCAGCAGCCGCCTAGCGGGCACCACCTACAATGAGCAGTTCTTC; CDR3 protein: CASSRLAGTTYNEQFF
V gene: TRBV30; J gene: TRBJ2-2; clone size: .; D gene: TRBD1; CDR3 DNA: TGTGCCTGGCGAAACACAGGGGGCCGGACCGGGGAGCTGTTTTTT; CDR3 protein: CAWRNTGGRTGELFF
V gene: TRBV18; J gene: TRBJ1-2; clone size: .; D gene: .; CDR3 DNA: TGTGCCAGCTCACCACCGACCAGGGATTATGGCTACACCTTC; CDR3 protein: CASSPPTRDYGYTF
V gene: TRBV6-6; J gene: TRBJ1-6; clone size: .; D gene: .; CDR3 DNA: TGTGCCAGCAGCCCTCTGGGGGGACATAATTCACCCCTCCACTTT; CDR3 protein: CASSPLGGHNSPLHF
V gene: TRBV7-2; J gene: TRBJ2-3; clone size: .; D gene: .; CDR3 DNA: TGTGCCAGCAGCTTTGGCCCGCTGGCTACGCAGTATTTT; CDR3 protein: CASSFGPLATQYF
V gene: TRBV6-5; J gene: TRBJ1-5; clone size: .; D gene: .; CDR3 DNA: TGTGCCAGCAGTCTCGGAACCAATCAGCCCCAGCATTTT; CDR3 protein: CASSLGTNQPQHF
V gene: TRBV7-9; J gene: TRBJ1-3; clone size: once; D gene: TRBD1; CDR3 DNA: TGTGCCAGCATAACGGACAGGGGTGGAAACACCATATATTTT; CDR3 protein: CASITDRGGNTIYF
V gene: TRBV19; J gene: TRBJ2-2; clone size: .; D gene: TRBD1; CDR3 DNA: TGTGCCAGTTGGGGGACAGGGGCTTTAGCCGGGGAGCTGTTTTTT; CDR3 protein: CASWGTGALAGELFF
V gene: TRBV9; J gene: TRBJ2-1; clone size: .; D gene: TRBD2; CDR3 DNA: TGTGCCAGCAGCGTAAGACTAGCGGGGGTAGGTGAGCAGTTCTTC; CDR3 protein: CASSVRLAGVGEQFF
V gene: TRBV5-1; J gene: TRBJ2-7; clone size: .; D gene: TRBD1; CDR3 DNA: TGCGCCAGCAGCTCTCGACAGGGGGGAAAGTACGAGCAGTACTTC; CDR3 protein: CASSSRQGGKYEQYF
V gene: TRBV4-3; J gene: TRBJ2-7; clone size: .; D gene: TRBD2; CDR3 DNA: TGCGCCAGCAGCCGGTCGACTAGCTCAACCTACGAGCAGTACTTC; CDR3 protein: CASSRSTSSTYEQYF
V gene: TRBV21-1; J gene: TRBJ2-5; clone size: once; D gene: .; CDR3 DNA: TGTGCCAGCAGCAAAGAGCGGCGGGGCCAAGAGACCCAGTACTTC; CDR3 protein: CASSKERRGQETQYF
V gene: TRBV7-2; J gene: TRBJ1-2; clone size: .; D gene: .; CDR3 DNA: TGTGCCAGCAGCACCCAAGGGCACTATGGCTACACCTTC; CDR3 protein: CASSTQGHYGYTF
V gene: TRBV4-1; J gene: TRBJ2-6; clone size: .; D gene: TRBD2; CDR3 DNA: TGCGCCAGCAGCCAACTAAGGACTAGCGGGGGCGGTGGGGCCAACGTCCTGACTTTC; CDR3 protein: CASSQLRTSGGGGANVLTF
V gene: TRBV28; J gene: TRBJ2-1; clone size: .; D gene: .; CDR3 DNA: TGTGCCAGCAGTCCCATCGGACGCGGCAACAATGAGCAGTTCTTC; CDR3 protein: CASSPIGRGNNEQFF
V gene: TRBV6-4; J gene: TRBJ1-2; clone size: .; D gene: TRBD1; CDR3 DNA: TGTGCCAGCAGTGACTCATCTGGACAGGGGGGAGTCTATGGCTACACCTTC; CDR3 protein: CASSDSSGQGGVYGYTF
V gene: TRBV5-1; J gene: TRBJ1-6; clone size: .; D gene: .; CDR3 DNA: TGCGCCAGCAGCCTGACAGGTCCCTATAATTCACCCCTCCACTTT; CDR3 protein: CASSLTGPYNSPLHF
V gene: TRBV30; J gene: TRBJ2-5; clone size: .; D gene: TRBD1; CDR3 DNA: TGTGCCTGGAGTGCCCCACAGGGGGGGACCCAGTACTTC; CDR3 protein: CAWSAPQGGTQYF
V gene: TRBV9; J gene: TRBJ2-3; clone size: .; D gene: TRBD1; CDR3 DNA: TGTGCCAGCAGCTTCGGACAGGGGGCGACAGATACGCAGTATTTT; CDR3 protein: CASSFGQGATDTQYF
V gene: TRBV14; J gene: TRBJ2-1; clone size: .; D gene: TRBD2; CDR3 DNA: TGTGCCAGCAGCCAATGGCTAGCGGGGTACAATGAGCAGTTCTTC; CDR3 protein: CASSQWLAGYNEQFF
V gene: TRBV5-1; J gene: TRBJ1-1; clone size: .; D gene: TRBD1; CDR3 DNA: TGCGCCAGCAGTGACCCGGGACAGGGGTCGACTGAAGCTTTCTTT; CDR3 protein: CASSDPGQGSTEAFF
V gene: TRBV19; J gene: TRBJ2-7; clone size: .; D gene: .; CDR3 DNA: TGTGCCAGTAGTTTCCTCGACAGGAGCTCCTACGAGCAGTACTTC; CDR3 protein: CASSFLDRSSYEQYF
V gene: TRBV4-3; J gene: TRBJ2-5; clone size: .; D gene: TRBD2; CDR3 DNA: TGCGCCAGCAGCCAAGAAGGGACTAGCTCAGAGACCCAGTACTTC; CDR3 protein: CASSQEGTSSETQYF
V gene: TRBV2; J gene: TRBJ1-1; clone size: few; D gene: .; CDR3 DNA: TGTGCCAGCAGTGATTCCCGGACTACAACTGAAGCTTTCTTT; CDR3 protein: CASSDSRTTTEAFF
V gene: TRBV2; J gene: TRBJ1-4; clone size: .; D gene: TRBD1; CDR3 DNA: TGTGCCAGCAGGAGGGGACAGGGGCTAGAAAAACTGTTTTTT; CDR3 protein: CASRRGQGLEKLFF
V gene: TRBV19; J gene: TRBJ1-1; clone size: .; D gene: TRBD1; CDR3 DNA: TGTGCCAGCAGGGACAGGGGTGTAACTGAAGCTTTCTTT; CDR3 protein: CASRDRGVTEAFF
V gene: TRBV7-2; J gene: TRBJ2-1; clone size: .; D gene: .; CDR3 DNA: TGTGCCAGCAGCTTAGGGGCTTTCGAGCAGTTCTTC; CDR3 protein: CASSLGAFEQFF
V gene: TRBV4-2; J gene: TRBJ2-2; clone size: few; D gene: .; CDR3 DNA: TGTGCCAGCAGACCATTTGGGACAAAGAACACCGGGGAGCTGTTTTTT; CDR3 protein: CASRPFGTKNTGELFF
V gene: TRBV19; J gene: TRBJ1-5; clone size: few; D gene: .; CDR3 DNA: TGTGCCAGTAGTACCACAGGGATAGCGCAGCCCCAGCATTTT; CDR3 protein: CASSTTGIAQPQHF
V gene: TRBV6-5; J gene: TRBJ2-4; clone size: .; D gene: .; CDR3 DNA: TGTGCCAGCAGTTACCGAAACAGGAAAAACATTCAGTACTTC; CDR3 protein: CASSYRNRKNIQYF
V gene: TRBV29-1; J gene: TRBJ1-1; clone size: .; D gene: .; CDR3 DNA: TGCAGCGTTCTATTGTTAAGGGATGGACTAAAAGCTTTCTTT; CDR3 protein: CSVLLLRDGLKAFF
V gene: TRBV19; J gene: TRBJ2-7; clone size: .; D gene: TRBD2; CDR3 DNA: TGTGCCAGTAGTCCATCCATAGCGGGAGGAACCTACGAGCAGTACTTC; CDR3 protein: CASSPSIAGGTYEQYF
V gene: TRBV6-5; J gene: TRBJ1-5; clone size: .; D gene: .; CDR3 DNA: TGTGCCAGCAGCCGAGATAGCAATCAGCCCCAGCATTTT; CDR3 protein: CASSRDSNQPQHF
V gene: TRBV5-1; J gene: TRBJ2-2; clone size: .; D gene: .; CDR3 DNA: TGCGCCAGCAGCCCGGATGGGGGCTTGAACACCGGGGAGCTGTTTTTT; CDR3 protein: CASSPDGGLNTGELFF
V gene: TRBV19; J gene: TRBJ1-4; clone size: few; D gene: TRBD1; CDR3 DNA: TGTGCCAGTAAGGACAGGGCGACTAATGAAAAACTGTTTTTT; CDR3 protein: CASKDRATNEKLFF
V gene: TRBV5-1; J gene: TRBJ1-1; clone size: .; D gene: .; CDR3 DNA: TGCGCCAGCAGCCCAGAAGCTAACACTGAAGCTTTCTTT; CDR3 protein: CASSPEANTEAFF
V gene: TRBV9; J gene: TRBJ2-2; clone size: .; D gene: .; CDR3 DNA: TGTGCCAGCAGCGTGTCGTTCACCGGGGAGCTGTTTTTT; CDR3 protein: CASSVSFTGELFF
V gene: TRBV7-2; J gene: TRBJ2-2; clone size: medium-sized; D gene: .; CDR3 DNA: TGTGCCAGCAGCTTAGTAGGACCCGGGGAGCTGTTTTTT; CDR3 protein: CASSLVGPGELFF